This is a list of T cell receptor beta chains from one sample in a study of identical twins. From the 5' RACE reads, TCRdb called clonotypes with MiXCR, one entry per CDR3 protein. This repertoire shows hundreds of thousands of distinct CDR3 sequences, around a sixth found once; its top ten account for around 13%. These data also formed part of another study, on T cells expressing NK-cell markers.

Sequences were obtained from PBMCs. The receptor source for this set is a young woman in good health. The CDR3 runs from the conserved cysteine through the conserved F or W. D genes are given only for firm matches.

v_gene: TRBV20-1; d_gene: NA; CDR3aa: CSATRESYNEQFF
v_gene: TRBV7-9; d_gene: TRBD2; CDR3aa: CASSLAKLAGNTGELFF
v_gene: TRBV3-1; d_gene: TRBD2; CDR3aa: CASSQPGTSGSWSYNEQFF
v_gene: TRBV20-1; d_gene: TRBD1; CDR3aa: CSAAQTGSETQYF
v_gene: TRBV15; d_gene: NA; CDR3aa: CATSRDNGRSSYEQYF
v_gene: TRBV29-1; d_gene: NA; CDR3aa: CSVAMGQGTDTQYF
v_gene: TRBV12-3/TRBV12-4; d_gene: NA; CDR3aa: CASSFLGRAKNIQYF
v_gene: TRBV7-9; d_gene: TRBD2; CDR3aa: CASSSLAGGAYEQYF
v_gene: TRBV5-1; d_gene: TRBD1; CDR3aa: CASSSTGVLETQYF
v_gene: TRBV5-1; d_gene: NA; CDR3aa: CASSVEWADTQYF
v_gene: TRBV10-1; d_gene: NA; CDR3aa: CASSVGASSYNEQFF
v_gene: TRBV27; d_gene: NA; CDR3aa: CATGESNQPQHF
v_gene: TRBV9; d_gene: NA; CDR3aa: CASSVDREGTEAFF
v_gene: TRBV7-8; d_gene: NA; CDR3aa: CASAGTERNTEAFF
v_gene: TRBV29-1; d_gene: NA; CDR3aa: CSFRTDKNIQYF
v_gene: TRBV27; d_gene: NA; CDR3aa: CASSYGRPGVDGYTF
v_gene: TRBV7-2; d_gene: NA; CDR3aa: CASSFGGSRNTGELFF
v_gene: TRBV6-1; d_gene: TRBD1; CDR3aa: CASSRSGGGGANVLTF
v_gene: TRBV5-6; d_gene: NA; CDR3aa: CASSFSGHNTQYF
v_gene: TRBV7-2; d_gene: NA; CDR3aa: CASSPIVGRNSPLHF
v_gene: TRBV12-3/TRBV12-4; d_gene: TRBD1; CDR3aa: CASRKDRWTEAFF
v_gene: TRBV12-3/TRBV12-4; d_gene: NA; CDR3aa: CASSLQRARQYF
v_gene: TRBV4-3; d_gene: NA; CDR3aa: CASSQDLTGFEKLFF
v_gene: TRBV7-3; d_gene: NA; CDR3aa: CASSYDREAGELFF
v_gene: TRBV20-1; d_gene: NA; CDR3aa: CSAIGTTYEQYF
v_gene: TRBV6-5; d_gene: NA; CDR3aa: CASSYSNSYNEQFF
v_gene: TRBV7-9; d_gene: NA; CDR3aa: CASSLPGGGTEAFF
v_gene: TRBV6-1; d_gene: NA; CDR3aa: CASSPGLGGYQETQYF
v_gene: TRBV15; d_gene: TRBD1; CDR3aa: CATSGDRGSPLHF
v_gene: TRBV10-3; d_gene: TRBD1; CDR3aa: CAISEILGQGVTGYTF
v_gene: TRBV27; d_gene: NA; CDR3aa: CASRDLKGSYEQYF
v_gene: TRBV20-1; d_gene: TRBD2; CDR3aa: CSAEGLAGHHTDTQYF
v_gene: TRBV6-1; d_gene: NA; CDR3aa: CASSRDPNSPLHF
v_gene: TRBV20-1; d_gene: NA; CDR3aa: CSASVGRIEQFF
v_gene: TRBV12-3/TRBV12-4; d_gene: NA; CDR3aa: CASSTTTGGLYGYTF
v_gene: TRBV6-5; d_gene: NA; CDR3aa: CASSYSGTTYYGYTF
v_gene: TRBV15; d_gene: NA; CDR3aa: CATSRARDEKLFF
v_gene: TRBV11-1; d_gene: TRBD1; CDR3aa: CASSTHYRGQGAYEQYF
v_gene: TRBV6-6; d_gene: NA; CDR3aa: CASTDQETQYF
v_gene: TRBV7-2; d_gene: TRBD2; CDR3aa: CASSGLAGVGGAQYF
v_gene: TRBV7-6; d_gene: TRBD1; CDR3aa: CASSPFGQGYGYTF
v_gene: TRBV25-1; d_gene: NA; CDR3aa: CASSRRQDWDEQYF
v_gene: TRBV3-1; d_gene: TRBD1; CDR3aa: CASSHWDSAGEQYF
v_gene: TRBV9; d_gene: NA; CDR3aa: CASSVVASRNEQFF
v_gene: TRBV6-2/TRBV6-3; d_gene: NA; CDR3aa: CASSYDGKGNEQYF
v_gene: TRBV6-1; d_gene: NA; CDR3aa: CASSGAGANQPQHF
v_gene: TRBV20-1; d_gene: NA; CDR3aa: CSASFRLAYNEQFF
v_gene: TRBV20-1; d_gene: TRBD2; CDR3aa: CSAREAGAAGEQYF
v_gene: TRBV28; d_gene: NA; CDR3aa: CASSSRKSYNEQFF
v_gene: TRBV10-3; d_gene: NA; CDR3aa: CAISESMRPTPNYGYTF
v_gene: TRBV7-6; d_gene: NA; CDR3aa: CASSSSSLRSGNTIYF
v_gene: TRBV12-3/TRBV12-4; d_gene: NA; CDR3aa: CASSSSLHPGELFF
v_gene: TRBV30; d_gene: NA; CDR3aa: CACGTDTQYF
v_gene: TRBV7-9; d_gene: TRBD1; CDR3aa: CASSWETGFQETQYF
v_gene: TRBV20-1; d_gene: NA; CDR3aa: CSASPDSTNEKLFF